Listed below are T cell receptor beta chains from one sample, sequenced in a study of blood T cell repertoires in COVID-19. Libraries were prepared by immunoSEQ multiplex PCR; TCRdb keeps only in-frame clonotypes and omits some of them. The sample gives more than 110,000 clones, over 65% of which show up once; 4.5% to 5% is in the top ten. The sample comprised peripheral blood. The receptors were gathered from a woman aged 80 or over with active or convalescent COVID-19. Each CDR3 is given with its conserved first and last residue. D genes are given only for firm matches. Clone sizes are given selectively: once, few, many, or a class where the clone is expanded.

DNA: TGCGCCAGCAGCTTGATTGCCGGGACAGGGGACAATGAGCAGTTCTTC
CDR3: CASSLIAGTGDNEQFF
J: TRBJ2-1
D: TRBD1
size: .
V: TRBV5-1

DNA: TGTGCCAGCAGTTACCAACTAGCGGGGGGCCCAAGAGTTGGTGAGCAGTTCTTC
CDR3: CASSYQLAGGPRVGEQFF
J: TRBJ2-1
D: TRBD2
size: .
V: TRBV6-2/TRBV6-3

DNA: TGTGCCAGCAGTGAAGGGTCAGGCCTTGAAGCTTTCTTT
CDR3: CASSEGSGLEAFF
J: TRBJ1-1
D: .
size: .
V: TRBV25-1

DNA: TGCAGCGTTGTACAGGCCAGGAATGAAAAACTGTTTTTT
CDR3: CSVVQARNEKLFF
J: TRBJ1-4
D: .
size: few
V: TRBV29-1

DNA: TGTGCCAGCAGCTTAGCACAGGGGGGAGTTGGCTACACCTTC
CDR3: CASSLAQGGVGYTF
J: TRBJ1-2
D: TRBD1
size: .
V: TRBV7-9

DNA: TGTGCCAGCAGCTCCCGGCAGGGGGGTATCTATGGCTACACCTTC
CDR3: CASSSRQGGIYGYTF
J: TRBJ1-2
D: TRBD1
size: once
V: TRBV25-1

DNA: TGCGCCAGCAGCGTACAGGTCAGAGAGACCCAGTACTTC
CDR3: CASSVQVRETQYF
J: TRBJ2-5
D: .
size: .
V: TRBV5-1

DNA: TGTGCCAGCTCAATGGACAGGTACAATCAGCCCCAGCATTTT
CDR3: CASSMDRYNQPQHF
J: TRBJ1-5
D: TRBD1
size: .
V: TRBV18

DNA: TGCACCAGCAGCCAACAGGGGAAGGGTCAGCCCCAGCATTTT
CDR3: CTSSQQGKGQPQHF
J: TRBJ1-5
D: .
size: .
V: TRBV1

DNA: TGTGCCAGCAACCGGGACACCAGCACTGAAGCTTTCTTT
CDR3: CASNRDTSTEAFF
J: TRBJ1-1
D: .
size: .
V: TRBV21-1